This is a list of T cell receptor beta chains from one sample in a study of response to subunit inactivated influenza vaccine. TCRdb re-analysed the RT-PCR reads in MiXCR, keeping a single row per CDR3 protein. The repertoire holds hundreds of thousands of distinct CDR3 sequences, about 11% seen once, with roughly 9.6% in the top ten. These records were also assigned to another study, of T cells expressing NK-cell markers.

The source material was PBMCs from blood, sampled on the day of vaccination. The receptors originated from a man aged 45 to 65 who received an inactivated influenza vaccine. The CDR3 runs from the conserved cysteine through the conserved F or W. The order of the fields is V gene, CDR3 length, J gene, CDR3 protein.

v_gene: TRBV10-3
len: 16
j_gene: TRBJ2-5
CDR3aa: CAISDSGQGLDETQYF

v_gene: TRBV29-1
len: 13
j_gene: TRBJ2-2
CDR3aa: CSGQGASTGELFF

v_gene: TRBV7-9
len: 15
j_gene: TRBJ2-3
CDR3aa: CASSLVNGNTDTQYF

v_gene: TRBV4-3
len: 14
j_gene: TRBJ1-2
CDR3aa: CASSHSTGAEGYTF

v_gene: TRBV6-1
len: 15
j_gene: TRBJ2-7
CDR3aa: CASSEAGTAAYEQYF

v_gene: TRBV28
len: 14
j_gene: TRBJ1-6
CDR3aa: CASSTPGQNSPLHF

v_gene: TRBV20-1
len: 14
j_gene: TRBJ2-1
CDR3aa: CSASTSTPTDEQFF

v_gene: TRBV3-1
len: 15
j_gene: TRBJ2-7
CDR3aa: CASSQMTGTVSEQYF

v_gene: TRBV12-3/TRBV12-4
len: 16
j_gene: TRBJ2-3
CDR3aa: CASSQPRGYGTDTQYF

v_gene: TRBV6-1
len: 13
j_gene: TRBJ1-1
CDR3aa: CASSEAATVEAFF

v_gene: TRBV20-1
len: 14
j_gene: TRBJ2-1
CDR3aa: CSAVGARMNNEQFF

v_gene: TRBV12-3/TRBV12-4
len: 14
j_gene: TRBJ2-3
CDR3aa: CASSTTGIRDTQYF

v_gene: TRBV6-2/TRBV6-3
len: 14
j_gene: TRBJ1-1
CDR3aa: CASSELKTNTEAFF

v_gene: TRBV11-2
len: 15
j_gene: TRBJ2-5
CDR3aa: CASAKGSVVQETQYF

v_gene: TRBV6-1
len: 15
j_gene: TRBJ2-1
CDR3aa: CASSTGTSGSNEQFF

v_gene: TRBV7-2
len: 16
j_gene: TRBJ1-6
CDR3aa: CASRNYRDSYNSPLHF

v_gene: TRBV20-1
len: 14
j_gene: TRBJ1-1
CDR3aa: CSARVGGRNTEAFF

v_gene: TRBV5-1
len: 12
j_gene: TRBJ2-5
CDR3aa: CASLDSRGTQYF

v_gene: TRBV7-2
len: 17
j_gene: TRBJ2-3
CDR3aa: CASRRGGSSPSTDTQYF

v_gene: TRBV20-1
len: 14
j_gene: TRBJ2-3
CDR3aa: CSARKLAGGYTQYF

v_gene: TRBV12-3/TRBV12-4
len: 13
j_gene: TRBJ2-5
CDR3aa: CASRPRDEETQYF

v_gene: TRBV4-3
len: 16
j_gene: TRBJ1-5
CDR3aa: CASSQDLARSNQPQHF

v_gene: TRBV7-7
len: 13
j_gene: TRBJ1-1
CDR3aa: CASSQGRDTEAFF

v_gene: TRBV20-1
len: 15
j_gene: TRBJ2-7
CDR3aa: CSDRDFGGLSYEQYF

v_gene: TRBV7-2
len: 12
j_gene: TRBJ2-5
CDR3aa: CASTNGQETQYF

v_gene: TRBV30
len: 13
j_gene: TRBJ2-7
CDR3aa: CAWRGPGAYEQYF

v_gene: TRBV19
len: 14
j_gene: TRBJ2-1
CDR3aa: CASSRGTPNNEQFF

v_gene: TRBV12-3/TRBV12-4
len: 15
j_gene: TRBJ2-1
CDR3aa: CASSQTGQIYNEQFF

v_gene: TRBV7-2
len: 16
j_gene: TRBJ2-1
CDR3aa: CASSLKVRVDFGEQFF

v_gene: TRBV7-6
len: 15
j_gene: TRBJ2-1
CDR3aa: CASSFDRGNINEQFF

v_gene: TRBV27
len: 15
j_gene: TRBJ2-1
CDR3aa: CASSLVSGTYNEQFF

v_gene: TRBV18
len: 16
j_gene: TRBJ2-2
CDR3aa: CASSPQGTANTGELFF

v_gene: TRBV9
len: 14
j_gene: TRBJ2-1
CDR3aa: CASTSGGLGNEQFF

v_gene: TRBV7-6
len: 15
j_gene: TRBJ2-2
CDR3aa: CASSLGGGHTGELFF

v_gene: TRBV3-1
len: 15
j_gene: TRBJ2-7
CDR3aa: CASSQDLGGRYEQYF

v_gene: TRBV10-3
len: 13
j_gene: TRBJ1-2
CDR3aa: CAISEQATGGYTF

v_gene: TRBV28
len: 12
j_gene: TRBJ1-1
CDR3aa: CASQGAGTEAFF

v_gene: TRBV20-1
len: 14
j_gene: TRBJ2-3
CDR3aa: CSAKGSGSTDTQYF

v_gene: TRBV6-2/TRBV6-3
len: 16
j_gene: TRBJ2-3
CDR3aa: CASRTQGISSTDTQYF

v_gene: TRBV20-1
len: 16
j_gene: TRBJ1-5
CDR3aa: CSARDDRLVGNQPQHF

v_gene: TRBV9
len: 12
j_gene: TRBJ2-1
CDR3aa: CASSEDTGEQFF

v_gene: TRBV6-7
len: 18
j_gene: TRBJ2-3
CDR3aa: CASSHGLAGATSTDTQYF

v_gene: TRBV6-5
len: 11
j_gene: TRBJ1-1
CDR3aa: CASRGRRKAFF

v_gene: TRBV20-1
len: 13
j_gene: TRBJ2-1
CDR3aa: CSARETRDHEQFF

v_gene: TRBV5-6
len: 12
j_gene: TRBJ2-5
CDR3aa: CASSPLLGTQYF

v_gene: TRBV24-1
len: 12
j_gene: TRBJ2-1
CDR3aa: CATSLQGNEQFF

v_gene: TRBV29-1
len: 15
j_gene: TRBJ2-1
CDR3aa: CSVDETSGAFDEQFF

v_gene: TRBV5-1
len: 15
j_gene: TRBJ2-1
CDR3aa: CASYPGGAAYNEQFF

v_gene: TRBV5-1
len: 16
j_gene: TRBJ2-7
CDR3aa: CASSVGLGQGRYEQYF

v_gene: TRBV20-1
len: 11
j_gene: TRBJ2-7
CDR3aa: CSASDGYEQYF

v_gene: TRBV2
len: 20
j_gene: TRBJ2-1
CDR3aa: CASSGDRGNGSGSPYNEQFF

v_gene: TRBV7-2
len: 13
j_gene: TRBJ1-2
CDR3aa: CASSSDRIYGYTF

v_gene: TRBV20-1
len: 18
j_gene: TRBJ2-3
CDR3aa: CSARVIRLAGALTDTQYF

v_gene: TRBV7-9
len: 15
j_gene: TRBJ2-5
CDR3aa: CASTSGTGFKETQYF

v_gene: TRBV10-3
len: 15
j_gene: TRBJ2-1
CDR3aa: CAISESGSSYNEQFF

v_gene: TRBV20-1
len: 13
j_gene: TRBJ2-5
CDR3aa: CSARTGTRETQYF

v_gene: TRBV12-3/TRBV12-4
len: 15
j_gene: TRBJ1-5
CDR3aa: CASRRGQYSNQPQHF

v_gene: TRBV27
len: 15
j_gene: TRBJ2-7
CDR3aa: CASRPLDRLTYEQYF